This T cell receptor beta chain was profiled in a study of cytomegalovirus exposure and HLA in healthy donors. Study conclusions and caveats: Both high specificity and high sensitivity reportedly marked the classifier's diagnosis of cytomegalovirus status. Reportedly, HLA-A and HLA-B alleles of most subjects were accurately predicted from TCR beta. Productive status was seen about 87% or about 30% of the time for most TCR beta V segments in an earlier analysis.

Donors showed nominal health when sampled, although they likely had unrecorded immune exposures. In the PCR, 60 Vbeta and 13 Jbeta primers were used. Some clones are missing from TCRdb's copy, which holds only in-frame ones; the method was immunoSEQ multiplex PCR. The data show 85,000 to 100,000 clones, 55% to 65% seen once. Turning to this clone: Its antigen is as yet unknown.

The TCR was taken from a human donor in good health. The material sequenced was PBMCs.

In nucleotides, the CDR3 is TGTGCCAGCAGTCGGCGGGATTCAACTAATGAAAAACTGTTTTTT. It is translated as CASSRRDSTNEKLFF. This chain joins TRBV7-8 and TRBJ1-4; D uncertain. Germline CDR1 reads SGHVS; CDR2 reads FQNEAQ. This CDR3 comprises 15 residues. The V end lost 6 bases, the J end lost 0 bases, and 11 bases lay between the germline ends.